This T cell receptor beta chain comes out of a study of blood T cells in healthy people across ages. With respect to this clonotype: Its antigen is unknown.

Each sample yielded at least 5 micrograms of PBMC total RNA. The study, taken as a whole, reports: Long-lived and aged donors differed, with more naive CD4+ cells and higher diversity in the long-lived. Because sorting was not performed, PBMCs prevented conclusive naive versus antigen-experienced comparison.

Alongside a J-beta primer mix, a sample-barcoded 5' primer served in a second PCR lasting 7 to 11 cycles. With 12 random nucleotides, a template-switch adaptor tagged each individual cDNA molecule. TCRdb re-analysed the 5' RACE reads in MiXCR, keeping a single row per CDR3 protein. The sample lists 780,000 or so distinct CDR3 sequences, about 48% occurring once. This TCR was recovered from an elderly man in good health. The sample consisted of blood.

This CDR3 reads CASSQDLGSPYEQYF. CDR3 DNA: TGCGCCAGCAGCCAAGATCTCGGTAGTCCGTACGAGCAGTACTTC. The V call is TRBV4-1, the J call TRBJ2-7; D remains unclear. The CDR3 has 15 residues. Germline V gene data show CDR1 as MGHRA and CDR2 as YSYEKL. Trimming left V 0 bases short and J 4 bases short, with 13 bases between.